The rows below give T cell receptor beta chains drawn from one sample of a study of cytomegalovirus exposure and HLA in healthy donors. Libraries were prepared by immunoSEQ multiplex PCR; TCRdb keeps only in-frame clonotypes and omits some of them. The sample contains under 200,000 clones, nearly 90% of which appear only once. The sequenced sample consisted of PBMCs. Every receptor here comes from a man aged 18-30 years in good health and CMV-seropositive. The CDR3 runs from the conserved cysteine through the conserved F or W. A D gene is named only where the DNA matches it firmly. Where a row states a size, it is once, few, many or the class of an expanded clone; other rows omit it.

cdr3_aa	cdr3_nt	clone_size	v_call	j_call	d_call
CASSSSGYEQYF	TGTGCCAGCAGCTCATCCGGTTACGAGCAGTACTTC	NA	TRBV5-4	TRBJ2-7	NA
CSVVSFVPGTQYF	TGCAGCGTTGTATCCTTCGTTCCCGGTACGCAGTATTTT	NA	TRBV29-1	TRBJ2-3	NA
CASSTLAGLNNEQFF	TGTGCCAGTAGTACCTTAGCGGGATTAAACAATGAGCAGTTCTTC	NA	TRBV19	TRBJ2-1	TRBD2
CASSELFEQGGKETQYF	TGTGCCAGCAGTGAATTGTTTGAACAGGGAGGGAAAGAGACCCAGTACTTC	NA	TRBV25-1	TRBJ2-5	NA
CASSLQAMNTEAFF	TGCGCCAGCAGCTTGCAGGCGATGAACACTGAAGCTTTCTTT	NA	TRBV5-1	TRBJ1-1	NA
CASSWKGDQRPYEQYF	TGTGCCAGTAGCTGGAAGGGGGACCAAAGGCCCTACGAGCAGTACTTC	NA	TRBV19	TRBJ2-7	NA
CAISGQGGGELFF	TGTGCCATCAGTGGACAGGGGGGCGGGGAGCTGTTTTTT	NA	TRBV10-3	TRBJ2-2	TRBD1
CASSQFGTGGQETQYF	TGCGCCAGCAGCCAGTTCGGGACAGGGGGCCAAGAGACCCAGTACTTC	NA	TRBV4-1	TRBJ2-5	TRBD1
CASSLGTSGIETQYF	TGTGCTAGCAGCCTCGGGACTAGCGGGATTGAGACCCAGTACTTC	NA	TRBV7-7	TRBJ2-5	TRBD2
CASSSGLLGSGANVLTF	TGTGCCAGCAGCTCTGGCCTGCTTGGCTCTGGGGCCAACGTCCTGACTTTC	NA	TRBV5-4	TRBJ2-6	NA
CASATRRGYEQYF	TGTGCCAGCGCCACCCGAAGAGGATACGAGCAGTACTTC	NA	TRBV6-1	TRBJ2-7	NA
CASSKDSGSSYNEQFF	TGCGCCAGCAGCAAAGATAGCGGGAGCTCCTACAATGAGCAGTTCTTC	NA	TRBV5-1	TRBJ2-1	TRBD2
CASISLDRGKHYEQYF	TGTGCCAGCATCTCGTTAGACAGGGGAAAGCACTACGAGCAGTACTTC	once	TRBV2	TRBJ2-7	TRBD1
CASSSGGQGFGYTF	TGTGCCAGCAGTTCCGGAGGGCAGGGCTTTGGCTACACCTTC	NA	TRBV28	TRBJ1-2	NA
CASSSNRVLYTEAFF	TGTGCCAGCAGCTCCAACAGGGTTTTGTACACTGAAGCTTTCTTT	NA	TRBV13	TRBJ1-1	NA
CASSRGLAGGPENEQYF	TGCGCCAGCAGCAGGGGACTAGCGGGAGGGCCGGAAAACGAGCAGTACTTC	NA	TRBV5-1	TRBJ2-7	TRBD2
CAIRSGTGGSDTQYF	TGTGCCATCAGATCCGGGACAGGGGGCTCAGATACGCAGTATTTT	NA	TRBV10-3	TRBJ2-3	TRBD1
CATWTGWDYGYTF	TGTGCCACCTGGACAGGGTGGGACTATGGCTACACCTTC	NA	TRBV6-1	TRBJ1-2	TRBD1
CASSPGLADSYNEQFF	TGCGCCAGCAGTCCGGGACTAGCTGATTCCTACAATGAGCAGTTCTTC	once	TRBV5-1	TRBJ2-1	TRBD2
CSVERRANYGYTF	TGCAGCGTCGAGCGGCGGGCAAACTATGGCTACACCTTC	NA	TRBV29-1	TRBJ1-2	NA
CASSSPGTRYYNEQFF	TGTGCCAGCAGTTCACCCGGGACTAGATATTACAATGAGCAGTTCTTC	NA	TRBV27	TRBJ2-1	TRBD2
CASRKTGVRLNTGELFF	TGTGCCAGCAGAAAGACAGGGGTTCGGCTAAACACCGGGGAGCTGTTTTTT	NA	TRBV28	TRBJ2-2	TRBD1
CASVHRGLGNQPQHF	TGTGCCAGCGTTCACAGGGGTCTTGGGAATCAGCCCCAGCATTTT	NA	TRBV28	TRBJ1-5	TRBD1
CAWNSGNTGELFF	TGTGCCTGGAATAGCGGAAACACCGGGGAGCTGTTTTTT	once	TRBV30	TRBJ2-2	NA
CAWSRGLAEYNEQFF	TGTGCCTGGAGCCGGGGACTAGCGGAGTACAATGAGCAGTTCTTC	NA	TRBV30	TRBJ2-1	TRBD2
CASSFAGSPSGETQYF	TGTGCCAGCAGCTTCGCTGGGAGTCCTAGCGGAGAGACCCAGTACTTC	NA	TRBV9	TRBJ2-5	TRBD2
CASSVEGSGIADTQYF	TGTGCCAGCAGCGTAGAGGGTAGCGGGATTGCAGATACGCAGTATTTT	few	TRBV9	TRBJ2-3	TRBD2
CAISGTGAAVDWTGELFF	TGTGCCATCAGTGGGACAGGGGCCGCTGTGGATTGGACCGGGGAGCTGTTTTTT	NA	TRBV10-3	TRBJ2-2	TRBD1
CASSLGWGQGKYEQYF	TGTGCCAGCAGCTTAGGATGGGGACAGGGGAAGTACGAGCAGTACTTC	few	TRBV7-2	TRBJ2-7	TRBD1
CASSEPQDYEQYF	TGTGCCAGCAGTGAACCACAAGACTACGAGCAGTACTTC	NA	TRBV6-1	TRBJ2-7	NA
CASIFSGTGASGYTF	TGTGCCAGCATATTTTCCGGGACAGGAGCCTCTGGCTACACCTTC	NA	TRBV2	TRBJ1-2	TRBD1
CASSLERGGYTF	TGTGCCAGCAGCTTAGAACGAGGTGGCTACACCTTC	NA	TRBV7-9	TRBJ1-2	NA
CASRGVSDEKLFF	TGTGCCAGCCGCGGGGTTTCGGATGAAAAACTGTTTTTT	once	TRBV28	TRBJ1-4	NA
CASSLRLGDEDTQYF	TGTGCCAGCAGCTTAAGGTTAGGGGATGAAGATACGCAGTATTTT	once	TRBV7-3	TRBJ2-3	NA
CASSESHGGQGILETQYF	TGTGCCAGCAGTGAATCGCACGGGGGACAGGGGATCCTAGAGACCCAGTACTTC	NA	TRBV6-1	TRBJ2-5	TRBD1
CASSLTGSTANEKLFF	TGTGCCAGTAGTTTGACAGGGAGTACGGCTAATGAAAAACTGTTTTTT	NA	TRBV19	TRBJ1-4	TRBD1
CASSYSVPGRETQYF	TGTGCCAGCAGTTACTCGGTTCCCGGGAGAGAGACCCAGTACTTC	NA	TRBV6-5	TRBJ2-5	NA
CAWSVEGGGNDEQYF	TGTGCCTGGAGTGTAGAAGGAGGGGGCAACGACGAGCAGTACTTC	NA	TRBV30	TRBJ2-7	NA
CASSLGLAGGYEQYF	TGCGCCAGCAGCCTGGGACTAGCGGGAGGGTACGAGCAGTACTTC	few	TRBV4-1	TRBJ2-7	TRBD2
CASSEIAGSETQYF	TGTGCCAGCAGTGAGATAGCGGGAAGTGAGACCCAGTACTTC	NA	TRBV6-6	TRBJ2-5	TRBD2
CASSLEGGALEQFF	TGTGCCAGCAGCCTCGAGGGGGGGGCGCTAGAGCAGTTCTTC	NA	TRBV7-9	TRBJ2-1	NA
CASSPPALGGAFF	TGTGCCAGCTCACCCCCGGCGCTGGGGGGAGCTTTCTTT	NA	TRBV18	TRBJ1-1	NA
CASSLWQTPSYEQYF	TGTGCCAGCAGCTTGTGGCAGACTCCCTCCTACGAGCAGTACTTC	NA	TRBV7-8	TRBJ2-7	NA
CASSVASTSYEQYF	TGTGCCAGCAGCGTAGCTAGTACGTCCTACGAGCAGTACTTC	NA	TRBV9	TRBJ2-7	NA
CASSEDRGTDTQYF	TGTGCCAGCAGCGAGGACAGGGGAACAGATACGCAGTATTTT	few	TRBV7-3	TRBJ2-3	TRBD1
CASSSQGADTEAFF	TGTGCCAGCAGCTCGCAGGGGGCAGACACTGAAGCTTTCTTT	once	TRBV7-3	TRBJ1-1	TRBD1
CASSVAGNTGELFF	TGTGCCAGCAGCGTAGCGGGGAACACCGGGGAGCTGTTTTTT	NA	TRBV9	TRBJ2-2	NA
CASYEGGTTDTQYF	TGTGCCAGTTACGAGGGCGGGACCACAGATACGCAGTATTTT	NA	TRBV19	TRBJ2-3	NA
CASSLGGQRNYEQYF	TGTGCCAGCAGCTTAGGGGGGCAAAGAAACTACGAGCAGTACTTC	NA	TRBV7-2	TRBJ2-7	NA
CASSQGTGLLSGNTIYF	TGTGCCAGCAGCCAAGGTACAGGGCTATTGTCGGGAAACACCATATATTTT	NA	TRBV4-2	TRBJ1-3	NA
CAWSGGDGGLNTEAFF	TGTGCCTGGAGTGGAGGGGACGGGGGGTTGAACACTGAAGCTTTCTTT	NA	TRBV30	TRBJ1-1	NA
CASSYSTGWEIGELFF	TGTGCCAGCAGTTACTCCACAGGGTGGGAAATAGGGGAGCTGTTTTTT	NA	TRBV6-5	TRBJ2-2	NA
CASSSITGTYNEQFF	TGTGCCAGCAGCTCCATTACCGGGACTTACAATGAGCAGTTCTTC	once	TRBV9	TRBJ2-1	NA
CAWSARMSSGRGEQFF	TGTGCCTGGAGTGCACGAATGTCTAGCGGGAGAGGGGAGCAGTTCTTC	NA	TRBV30	TRBJ2-1	TRBD2
CASSETGRTEAFF	TGTGCCAGTAGCGAGACAGGGCGGACTGAAGCTTTCTTT	NA	TRBV19	TRBJ1-1	TRBD1
CASSLELQGAPHEQFF	TGTGCCAGCAGCTTGGAACTACAGGGGGCGCCCCATGAGCAGTTCTTC	NA	TRBV5-4	TRBJ2-1	TRBD1
CASSASGRGGTGELFF	TGTGCCAGCAGCGCTAGCGGGAGGGGAGGCACCGGGGAGCTGTTTTTT	NA	TRBV5-6	TRBJ2-2	TRBD2
CASSDWELANTDTQYF	TGTGCCAGCAGTGATTGGGAGCTGGCGAACACAGATACGCAGTATTTT	NA	TRBV6-1	TRBJ2-3	NA
CASSRLAGGPGTGELFF	TGCGCCAGCAGCCGGCTAGCGGGAGGGCCGGGCACCGGGGAGCTGTTTTTT	NA	TRBV5-1	TRBJ2-2	TRBD2
CASSPRPDSSYEQYF	TGTGCCAGTAGCCCAAGACCGGACAGCTCCTACGAGCAGTACTTC	NA	TRBV19	TRBJ2-7	NA